This T cell receptor beta chain was sequenced during a study of regulatory T cells in long-lasting Graves disease. The time point denotes: newly diagnosed GD, antithyroid drugs for less than 3 months. Researchers made the TCR library from RNA that was extracted from PBMCs. Guidelines of the American Thyroid Association were used to diagnose Graves' disease. Building the TCR beta libraries relied on iRepertoire HTBI primers, and CDR3 regions underwent Arm-PCR. TCRdb called the multiplex PCR reads again in MiXCR, with one record for every CDR3 protein. The sample has 450,000 to 500,000 distinct CDR3 sequences; around 15% are singletons. This clonotype was seen a few times. Its target is not known. Study results and caveats: Repertoires from persistent disease leaned toward TRBV28, TRBJ1-2 and TRBJ2-5. Study was limited to peripheral blood, excluding thyroid tissue. Persistent Graves' patients possessed reduced TCR diversity relative to recently diagnosed ones.

Trimming removed 5 bases from V and 7 bases from J; junction bases left unmatched: 6. CDR3 size: 14 residues. Germline V gene data show CDR1 as SGHDT and CDR2 as YYEEEE. The same sample was also studied in work on T cells in Graves' hyperthyroidism and ophthalmopathy.

The V gene is TRBV5-6, the J gene TRBJ1-6; 7 nucleotides align to TRBD1. The sequences come from peripheral blood mononuclear cells (PBMCs), collected at new diagnosis, from a patient treated with antithyroid drugs. The clonotype comes from a man aged 35-49 years with Graves disease. The CDR3: CASRTGLRNSPLHF. The CDR3, as DNA: TGTGCCAGCAGGACAGGGTTACGGAATTCACCCCTCCACTTT.